The 16 T cell receptor beta chains given below trace back to one sample, sequenced in a study of blood T cell repertoires in COVID-19. Repertoires were generated with immunoSEQ multiplex PCR, while TCRdb's copy carries only in-frame clones and drops some. The sample records 150,000 to 200,000 clones, roughly 80% being singletons. Material: peripheral blood. The receptor source for this set is a man aged 45 to 65 who had recovered from COVID-19.

The chain carries TRBV27 and TRBJ1-5; D remains ambiguous. CDR1 MNHEY and CDR2 SMNVEV come from the germline V gene (reference sequence). Trimming left V 5 bases short and J 0 bases short, with 11 bases between. The CDR3 length is 15 residues. The CDR3 reads CASSPRLNSNQPQHF. The CDR3 coding sequence is TGTGCCAGCAGTCCCCGACTCAATAGCAATCAGCCCCAGCATTTT.

The gene calls are TRBV7-9 and TRBJ1-2, with TRBD1 as a possible D gene (6 bases). The CDR3 extends over 15 amino acids. Germline V gene sequence: CDR1 SEHNR, CDR2 FQNEAQ (reference sequence). Trimming took 6 bases from V and 5 from J, leaving 19 bases between them. CDR3 loop: CASRAGQPRTYGYTF. CDR3 DNA: TGTGCCAGCAGGGCTGGACAGCCTCGAACTTATGGCTACACCTTC.

This clone was picked up a small number of times. DNA for the CDR3: TGCGCCAGTTGCATTACCAGGGATGAGCAGTTCTTC. It is translated as CASCITRDEQFF. This chain joins TRBV5-1 and TRBJ2-1, with a possible D match to TRBD1 (5 bases). V lost 8 bases and J lost 8, with 14 bases in between. Germline-derived CDR1 and CDR2 are SGHRS and YFSETQ. This CDR3 contains 12 residues.

The V and J genes are TRBV19 and TRBJ1-5, with D possibly TRBD1 on 5 matching bases. Germline V gene lookup returns CDR1 LNHDA and CDR2 SQIVND (reference sequence). The CDR3 extends over 15 amino acids. Trimming left V 4 bases short and J 9 bases short, with 19 bases between. The CDR3 bases are TGTGCCAGTAGTACCAACCCGGGACTTGCTTGGCCCCAGCATTTT. Translated: CASSTNPGLAWPQHF.

A single count supports this clone. The V call is TRBV3-1 (or the pseudogene TRBV3-2), the J call TRBJ2-1; TRBD2 agrees at 15 bases. Germline CDR1 reads LGHDT; CDR2 reads YNNKEL (reference sequence). The CDR3 sequence is 17 residues long. V shed 4 bases, J shed 3 bases, and the junction held 4 bases outside the gene matches. The CDR3 bases are TGTGCCAGCAGCCTGGGACTAGCGGGAGGCTACTACAATGAGCAGTTCTTC. Its protein product is CASSLGLAGGYYNEQFF.

The chain uses TRBV7-9 and TRBJ1-2, with TRBD1 identical over 7 bases. This CDR3 is built from 15 residues. Trimming removed 3 bases from V and 0 bases from J; junction bases left unmatched: 4. The germline V gene has CDR1 SEHNR and CDR2 FQNEAQ (reference sequence). CDR3 nucleotide sequence: TGTGCCAGCAGCTTCGGGGACAGACCTAACTATGGCTACACCTTC. Its translation: CASSFGDRPNYGYTF.

The chain is built from TRBV29-1 and TRBJ1-1; no definite D call. Germline values: CDR1 SQVTM, CDR2 ANQGSEA. V was trimmed by 3 bases and J by 3 bases, leaving 8 bases between them. This CDR3 contains 12 residues. Here the CDR3 DNA reads TGCAGCGTTGACAGTCTGGACACTGAAGCTTTCTTT. This codes for CSVDSLDTEAFF.

V gene TRBV5-1 combines with J gene TRBJ1-2; 7 nucleotides align to TRBD1. V lost 0 bases, J lost 6 bases, and 5 bases stayed unmatched. The CDR3 has 14 residues. Germline-derived CDR1 and CDR2 are SGHRS and YFSETQ. This chain's CDR3 is CASSLAGQVDGYTF. For the CDR3, the DNA is TGCGCCAGCAGCTTGGCTGGACAGGTAGATGGCTACACCTTC.

This clone was counted only a few times. The J gene is TRBJ2-3, the V gene TRBV9, with 7 bases aligning to TRBD2. J lost 11 bases, V lost 4 bases, and 4 bases had no gene match. The CDR3 is 11 residues long. The germline gives CDR1 SGDLS, CDR2 YYNGEE. CDR3 nucleotide sequence: TGTGCCAGCAGCTGGGCGGGAGAGCAGTATTTT. Its protein product is CASSWAGEQYF.

The V and J genes are TRBV6-5 and TRBJ2-7, with D perhaps matching TRBD2 (6 bases). The V end was cut by 6 bases, the J end by 0 bases, with 12 bases between. CDR1 and CDR2 (germline): MNHEY, SVGAGI. This CDR3 has 14 amino acids. The CDR3: CASRRLGGSYEQYF. The DNA of the CDR3 is TGTGCCAGCAGGAGACTAGGAGGCTCCTACGAGCAGTACTTC.

The chain joins TRBV12-3 or TRBV12-4 to TRBJ1-1; D is undetermined. This CDR3 has 12 amino acids. V was shortened by 8 bases and J by 0 bases, with 7 bases between the two germline ends. CDR3 amino acids: CASRGLNTEAFF. Here the CDR3 DNA reads TGTGCCAGCCGGGGTCTGAACACTGAAGCTTTCTTT.

This clone was found a few times. V usage is TRBV7-8 and J usage is TRBJ2-4; TRBD1 agrees at 9 bases. Germline V gene lookup returns CDR1 SGHVS and CDR2 FQNEAQ. V trimming: 2 bases; J trimming: 7 bases; junction bases outside the gene matches: 9. This CDR3 is built from 16 residues. The CDR3 bases are TGTGCCAGCAGCTTAACCTCGGGACAGGGAGGGAACATTCAGTACTTC. Its translation is CASSLTSGQGGNIQYF.

The rearrangement joins TRBV11-2 to TRBJ1-1; weak D call: TRBD1 (5 bases). Germline V gives CDR1 SGHAT, CDR2 FQNNGV. This CDR3 region has 12 residues. With 1 base removed from V and 6 bases from J, the gap between germline ends came to 6 bases. The CDR3 loop reads CASSLGRAEAFF. DNA of the CDR3: TGTGCCAGCAGCTTAGGCAGGGCTGAAGCTTTCTTT.

As DNA, the CDR3 is TGCAGCGTTGAAGACCCGACTGTCTGGGAGACCCAGTACTTC. Residues: CSVEDPTVWETQYF. The rearrangement links TRBV29-1 to TRBJ2-5; D is unclear. The V and J ends lost 0 bases and 5 bases respectively, with 13 bases between them. The CDR3 loop spans 14 amino acids. Germline CDR1 SQVTM, CDR2 ANQGSEA. Full variable domain (rest looked up from reference TRBV29-1 and TRBJ2-5): SAVISQKPSRDICQRGTSLTIQCQVDSQVTMMFWYRQQPGQSLTLIATANQGSEATYESGFVIDKFPISRPNLTFSTLTVSNMSPEDSSIYLCSVEDPTVWETQYFGPGTRLLVL.

The chain uses TRBV5-1 and TRBJ2-6; the match to TRBD1 covers 8 bases. The CDR3 has 16 amino acids. The J segment lost 2 bases and the V segment lost 4 bases, leaving 5 bases of the junction unmatched. Germline V gives CDR1 SGHRS, CDR2 YFSETQ. CDR3: CASSKDRAPGANVLTF. The CDR3 DNA reads as TGCGCCAGCAGCAAGGACAGGGCCCCTGGGGCCAACGTCCTGACTTTC.

The chain combines TRBV10-3 with TRBJ2-3; perhaps TRBD2 as D (6 bases). Deletions cut 1 base from V and 0 bases from J, with 8 bases between. CDR1 is ENHRY and CDR2 is SYGVKD in the germline V gene. This CDR3 region has 15 residues. CDR3 protein: CAISEFSGSTDTQYF. The CDR3 region has the DNA TGTGCCATCAGTGAGTTTAGCGGTAGCACAGATACGCAGTATTTT.